Following are 26 T cell receptor beta chains from one sample sequenced in a study of OX40 agonist ivuxolimab in advanced cancers. Assay: immunoSEQ multiplex PCR; the TCRdb copy retains only in-frame clones and omits some. The sample includes about 43,000 clones, around 88% seen only once; the top ten take about 35%. The sequences come from CD4+ or CD8+ T cells sorted from blood, collected in a trial of the OX40 agonist ivuxolimab. The receptors were sampled from an adult with an advanced solid tumor such as melanoma, head and neck, liver or kidney cancer.

The chain recombines TRBV19 with TRBJ2-6; no firm D call. Trimming pared 6 bases from V and 0 bases from J, leaving 9 bases between. The germline gives CDR1 LNHDA, CDR2 SQIVND (reference sequence). The CDR3 extends over 15 amino acids. CDR3 in amino acids: CASSLARSGANVLTF. As DNA, the CDR3 is TGTGCCAGTAGCTTGGCCCGCTCTGGGGCCAACGTCCTGACTTTC.

The chain uses TRBV6-1 and TRBJ1-1, with D possibly TRBD1 on 6 matching bases. Deletions cut 5 bases from V and 6 bases from J, with 10 bases between. The CDR3 loop spans 12 amino acids. Germline values: CDR1 MNHNS, CDR2 SASEGT. CDR3 protein: CASSRGASEAFF. CDR3 nucleotide sequence: TGTGCCAGCAGTCGGGGGGCGTCTGAAGCTTTCTTT.

The chain couples TRBV4-2 to TRBJ2-1; the D is unclear. Trimming pared 0 bases from V and 9 bases from J, leaving 12 bases between. CDR3 length: 14 residues. CDR1 and CDR2 (germline): LGHNA, YNFKEQ. The CDR3 spells CASSQDQPGSEQFF. DNA of the CDR3: TGTGCCAGCAGCCAAGATCAGCCGGGTAGTGAGCAGTTCTTC.

This clone was seen only a few times. The rearrangement links TRBV23-1 to TRBJ2-1; 10 positions agree with TRBD2. TRBV23-1 carries the ORF label, with uncertain function. The CDR3 sequence is 14 residues long. Unmatched junction bases numbered 4, after V lost 4 bases and J lost 7 bases. Here the CDR3 DNA reads TGCGCCAGCAGTCTAGCGGGAGGACGGAATGAGCAGTTCTTC. Residues: CASSLAGGRNEQFF.

J is TRBJ2-3 and V is TRBV5-1, with TRBD1 identical over 9 bases. Per germline, CDR1 SGHRS and CDR2 YFSETQ. The CDR3 consists of 15 residues. The V and J ends lost 5 bases and 6 bases, in that order; junction bases with no gene match: 10. CDR3 amino acids: CASSQQGAEGDTQYF. CDR3 nucleotide sequence: TGCGCCAGCAGTCAACAGGGGGCAGAGGGGGATACGCAGTATTTT.

The chain has TRBV30 and TRBJ2-5; 7 bases map to TRBD1. Trimming removed 3 bases from V and 3 bases from J; junction bases left unmatched: 7. Germline loops: CDR1 GTSNPN, CDR2 SVGIG (reference sequence). The CDR3 loop spans 14 amino acids. CDR3 loop: CAWRQSGGKETQYF. CDR3 sequence (DNA): TGTGCCTGGAGGCAGTCAGGGGGTAAAGAGACCCAGTACTTC.

V is TRBV10-3 and J is TRBJ2-3, with D tentatively TRBD2 (5 bases). V was cut by 0 bases and J by 4 bases, with 11 bases left in between. CDR3 size: 15 residues. Germline V gene lookup returns CDR1 ENHRY and CDR2 SYGVKD. CDR3 region: CAISESTGLSDTQYF. The CDR3 DNA reads as TGTGCCATCAGTGAGTCTACGGGATTATCAGATACGCAGTATTTT.

V gene TRBV11-2 combines with J gene TRBJ2-7; 9 bases match TRBD2. J was trimmed by 0 bases and V by 1 base; bases with no gene match: 7. The CDR3 is made up of 17 amino acids. The germline CDR1 and CDR2 sequences are SGHAT and FQNNGV. The CDR3 DNA follows: TGTGCCAGCAGCTTAGTGGCTAGCGGGGTTAGCTCCTACGAGCAGTACTTC. Translated, it gives CASSLVASGVSSYEQYF.

The chain combines TRBV28 with TRBJ1-4; no definite D call. The V gene lost 3 bases and the J gene lost 4 bases, with 12 bases spanning the gap. Per germline, CDR1 MDHEN and CDR2 SYDVKM. This CDR3 is built from 15 residues. The CDR3 DNA reads TGTGCCAGCAGTTTTGTCACAGCGGGTAATGAAAAACTGTTTTTT. It yields the protein CASSFVTAGNEKLFF. Drawing the rest from reference TRBV28 and TRBJ1-4, the complete variable domain is DVKVTQSSRYLVKRTGEKVFLECVQDMDHENMFWYRQDPGLGLRLIYFSYDVKMKEKGDIPEGYSVSREKKERFSLILESASTNQTSMYLCASSFVTAGNEKLFFGSGTQLSVL.

The chain recombines TRBV4-1 with TRBJ2-1, with 10 bases aligning to TRBD2. The V segment lost 2 bases and the J segment 6 bases; nucleotides outside the gene matches: 4. The germline CDR1 and CDR2 sequences are MGHRA and YSYEKL. The CDR3 runs 15 residues. CDR3: CASSQWTSGSNEQFF. The CDR3 DNA reads as TGCGCCAGCAGCCAATGGACTAGCGGTTCCAATGAGCAGTTCTTC.

This clone appeared a single time. The chain is built from TRBV4-1 and TRBJ1-3; 9 positions agree with TRBD1. The CDR3 runs to 17 residues. From germline, CDR1 is MGHRA and CDR2 YSYEKL. V was clipped by 4 bases and J by 0 bases; unmatched bases: 7. The CDR3 DNA reads as TGCGCCAGCAGCCCGGGACAGGGCCCTCTCTCTGGAAACACCATATATTTT. It translates to CASSPGQGPLSGNTIYF.

This clone appeared a single time. V usage is TRBV4-2 and J usage is TRBJ2-1, with TRBD2 identical over 12 bases. The CDR3 totals 18 residues. The junction had 4 bases not matched to a gene; V was cut back by 0 bases and J by 1 base. Germline CDR1 reads LGHNA; CDR2 reads YNFKEQ. The CDR3 reads CASSQDASGGESYNEQFF. Written as DNA, the CDR3 is TGTGCCAGCAGCCAAGACGCTAGCGGGGGGGAATCCTACAATGAGCAGTTCTTC.

V is TRBV7-8 and J is TRBJ2-7; TRBD2 matches 10 bases. Germline CDR1 SGHVS, CDR2 FQNEAQ. Losses at the gene ends were 6 bases for V and 5 bases for J; bases not matched to a gene: 7. This CDR3 comprises 14 residues. The DNA for the CDR3 is TGTGCCAGCAGGACCGGGACTAGCGACCACGAGCAGTACTTC. It encodes CASRTGTSDHEQYF.

The genes are TRBV5-1 and TRBJ1-5, with a tentative D call TRBD1 (6 bases). Between the trimmed V and J ends, which lost 4 bases and 0 bases, there was a span of 8 bases. The CDR3 covers 14 residues. Germline values: CDR1 SGHRS, CDR2 YFSETQ. The CDR3 here is CASSKDSSNQPQHF. CDR3 nucleotides: TGCGCCAGCAGCAAGGACAGTAGCAATCAGCCCCAGCATTTT.

The rearrangement links TRBV28 to TRBJ1-4; TRBD1 is a possible D gene (6 bases). CDR3 size: 14 residues. In germline, CDR1 is MDHEN, CDR2 SYDVKM. Trimming cost V 6 bases and J 4 bases, with 12 bases left between them. CDR3 loop: CASSRGGNNEKLFF. In DNA form, the CDR3 reads TGTGCCAGCAGCAGAGGGGGTAATAATGAAAAACTGTTTTTT.

The CDR3 DNA reads TGTGCCAGCAGCCTTCGAGGGGGCTACGAGCAGTACTTC. Amino acids: CASSLRGGYEQYF. V usage is TRBV11-2 and J usage is TRBJ2-5; the D gene is possibly TRBD1 (6 bases). The J call may not be correct, given that the DNA end is closer to TRBJ2-7. The CDR3 loop spans 13 amino acids. Germline V CDR1 and CDR2: SGHAT, FQNNGV.

The rearrangement links TRBV28 to TRBJ1-5; D uncertain. The CDR3 loop spans 14 amino acids. Germline lookup yields CDR1 MDHEN and CDR2 SYDVKM. Trimming pared 3 bases from V and 2 bases from J, leaving 8 bases between. The CDR3 DNA follows: TGTGCCAGCAGTTTGACCGGGGGCAATCAGCCCCAGCATTTT. Translating gives CASSLTGGNQPQHF.

V is TRBV7-3 and J is TRBJ2-5; TRBD2 matches at 12 bases. The CDR3 is made up of 19 amino acids. With V trimmed by 5 bases and J by 3 bases, 16 bases remained unmatched. From germline, CDR1 is SGHTA and CDR2 FQGTGA. CDR3: CASSPYPPRTSGVKETQYF. The CDR3 nucleotides read TGTGCCAGCAGCCCCTACCCTCCCCGGACTAGCGGGGTGAAAGAGACCCAGTACTTC.

The chain is built from TRBV7-3 and TRBJ2-1, with 16 bases aligning to TRBD2. V lost 4 bases to trimming and J lost 5 bases; unmatched junction nucleotides: 8. The germline CDR1 and CDR2 sequences are SGHTA and FQGTGA. This CDR3 contains 18 residues. Written as DNA, the CDR3 is TGTGCCAGCAGCTCGGGACTAGCGGGGGGGCCTGGCAACAATGAGCAGTTCTTC. Translated: CASSSGLAGGPGNNEQFF.

This clone is a singleton in its sample. The V and J genes are TRBV5-1 and TRBJ2-1; possibly TRBD2 for D (5 bases). The CDR3 loop spans 14 amino acids. Germline V gene lookup returns CDR1 SGHRS and CDR2 YFSETQ. With 4 bases removed from V and 8 bases from J, the gap between germline ends came to 16 bases. In nucleotides, the CDR3 is TGCGCCAGCAGCGAGGGCTTAGCCCCTCATGAGCAGTTCTTC. Translating it yields CASSEGLAPHEQFF.

The V call is TRBV6-5, the J call TRBJ2-5; unclear D gene. This CDR3 comprises 12 residues. Germline CDR1 MNHEY, CDR2 SVGAGI. The germline V and J ends were trimmed by 5 bases and 4 bases, with 8 bases remaining between them. The CDR3 DNA reads as TGTGCCAGCAGTCCCTCAGCAGAGACCCAGTACTTC. It translates to CASSPSAETQYF.

The V call is TRBV7-3, the J call TRBJ2-1; no reliable D call. In germline, CDR1 is SGHTA, CDR2 FQGTGA. CDR3 length: 13 residues. V lost 2 bases to trimming and J lost 7 bases, with 9 bases between them. CDR3 nucleotide sequence: TGTGCCAGCAGCTTAGGGGTGGGTAATGAGCAGTTCTTC. This sequence encodes CASSLGVGNEQFF.

This chain joins TRBV5-5 and TRBJ2-3, with 7 bases lining up with TRBD1. Germline assignment: CDR1 SGHKS and CDR2 YYEKEE (reference sequence). The V gene end was trimmed by 5 bases and the J gene end by 2 bases; junction bases not matched to a gene: 11. The CDR3 has 16 residues. CDR3 nucleotides: TGTGCCAGCAGTTCCACAACCGGGACAGTCACAGATACGCAGTATTTT. Its protein is CASSSTTGTVTDTQYF. Drawing the rest from reference TRBV5-5 and TRBJ2-3, the complete variable domain is DAGVTQSPTHLIKTRGQQVTLRCSPISGHKSVSWYQQVLGQGPQFIFQYYEKEERGRGNFPDRFSARQFPNYSSELNVNALLLGDSALYLCASSSTTGTVTDTQYFGPGTRLTVL.

The chain employs TRBV2 and TRBJ2-5; D may correspond to TRBD1 or TRBD2 (5 bases each). V was clipped by 8 bases and J by 5 bases, with 9 bases between them. In germline, CDR1 is SNHLY, CDR2 FYNNEI. The CDR3 totals 11 residues. The CDR3, as DNA: TGTGCCAGCGAGGGGCACGAGACCCAGTACTTC. Translation gives CASEGHETQYF.

V is TRBV7-2 and J is TRBJ2-2; D unclear. Germline CDR1 and CDR2: SGHTA and FQGNSA. The V end lost 1 base, the J end lost 2 bases, and 2 bases lay between the germline ends. The CDR3 has 13 amino acids. The CDR3 here is CASSLDNTGELFF. The CDR3 nucleotides read TGTGCCAGCAGCTTAGACAACACCGGGGAGCTGTTTTTT.

The chain has TRBV2 and TRBJ2-5; TRBD2 aligns across 10 bases. CDR1 and CDR2 (germline): SNHLY, FYNNEI. The trim removed 3 bases at V and 2 bases at J, leaving 3 bases unmatched. This CDR3 spans 15 amino acids. The CDR3 nucleotides read TGTGCCAGCAGTGACCAGCGGGGGGGACAAGAGACCCAGTACTTC. Protein: CASSDQRGGQETQYF.